This TCR beta chain appears in the sequencing data of a study of shared clonotypes between healthy human individuals. About the study: Each donor's CD8 memory used one plate, CD8 naive two, each CD4 subset three.

This clone was observed once. Its cognate antigen is unknown. V shed 0 bases and J 7 bases; nucleotides not matched to a gene: 11. CDR3 length: 17 amino acids. The germline V gene has CDR1 MNHNS and CDR2 SASEGT. At deep level, the assay was performed. The repertoire was sequenced with immunoSEQ multiplex PCR; TCRdb's copy has only in-frame clones and lacks some. The data hold 2,500,000 or so clones, with roughly 93% observed a single time. Study-wide results and limits: Naive subsets, compared against memory subsets, generally had larger estimated richness values.

The V gene is TRBV6-1, the J gene TRBJ1-3; 8 nucleotides match TRBD1. This TCR derives from a man aged 18 to 30 in good health. Some clones in this sample may be carry-over from other donors' samples. The sample consisted of naive CD4+ T cells from PBMCs. Documented subset: CD45RA+ positively selected. CDR3 region: CASSEAEDRADLNTIYF. The CDR3 coding sequence is TGTGCCAGCAGTGAAGCGGAGGACAGGGCAGACTTGAACACCATATATTTT.